This paragraph covers one T cell receptor beta chain sequence. These data belong to a study of blood T cell repertoires in COVID-19. Across the study: From the United States, Italy and Spain came samples of acute and convalescent COVID-19. Sources were T cells, B-cell-depleted T cells, or PBMCs; the material itself was cDNA or gDNA.

How the authors handled the data: Amplification of reference gene primers provided the estimated nucleated cell counts. Produced via immunoSEQ multiplex PCR; TCRdb's table is partial and in-frame only. The D gene and trimming were derived from the DNA, and the V and J assignments and clone size from that table. The repertoire holds fewer than 350,000 clones, with 81% as singletons. The sequence was obtained from a woman aged 60-70 years with active or convalescent COVID-19. What was sequenced was peripheral blood.

CDR3 sequence reads: CASSVQGARFEQYF. The CDR3 DNA follows: TGTGCCAGTAGTGTACAGGGGGCCCGTTTCGAGCAGTACTTC. J is TRBJ2-7 and V is TRBV19; 9 bases match TRBD1. The CDR3 contains 14 residues. The V gene's germline CDR1 is LNHDA and CDR2 SQIVND (reference sequence). V gave up 5 bases and J gave up 6 bases; unmatched junction bases: 8. Drawing the rest from reference TRBV19 and TRBJ2-7, the complete variable domain is DGGITQSPKYLFRKEGQNVTLSCEQNLNHDAMYWYRQDPGQGLRLIYYSQIVNDFQKGDIAEGYSVSREKKESFPLTVTSAQKNPTAFYLCASSVQGARFEQYFGPGTRLTVT.